Listed below are T cell receptor beta chains from one sample, sequenced in a study of T cell changes during pregnancy in multiple sclerosis. Assay used: immunoSEQ multiplex PCR; TCRdb lists only in-frame clones, some missing. The table includes about 41,000 clones, almost 95% detected once. Sequences were derived from CD8+ T cells from peripheral blood mononuclear cells, sampled in the third trimester of pregnancy. The source of these receptors is a female donor with multiple sclerosis, enrolled in a pregnancy study. Each CDR3 is given with its conserved first and last residue. The order of the fields is V gene, J gene, D gene, clone size, CDR3 DNA, CDR3 protein. The D gene is left open where the match is weak. Size tells how often a clone was seen (once, few, many) or the class of an expanded clone, and some rows leave it out.

V: TRBV9; J: TRBJ2-1; D: .; size: .; DNA: TGTGCCAGCAGCGTAGGGTCTAGCGTTAATGAGCAGTTCTTC; CDR3: CASSVGSSVNEQFF
V: TRBV15; J: TRBJ2-1; D: .; size: .; DNA: TGTGCCACCAGCGGCAGGGTCGGTGGCAATGAGCAGTTCTTC; CDR3: CATSGRVGGNEQFF
V: TRBV4-2; J: TRBJ2-2; D: TRBD2; size: once; DNA: TGTGCCAGCAGCCAAGGGAAGAGGGGACTAGCTTCGTCTGGCGGGGAGCTGTTTTTT; CDR3: CASSQGKRGLASSGGELFF
V: TRBV7-9; J: TRBJ1-1; D: .; size: .; DNA: TGTGCCAGCAGCTTATATGACCTTGGGAGCACTGAAGCTTTCTTT; CDR3: CASSLYDLGSTEAFF
V: TRBV29-1; J: TRBJ2-2; D: .; size: .; DNA: TGCAGCGTTCCGGTGAACACCGGGGAGCTGTTTTTT; CDR3: CSVPVNTGELFF
V: TRBV30; J: TRBJ1-5; D: TRBD1; size: .; DNA: TGTGCCTGGAGTGTCGCGGGACAGGGGAATTTTTGGGATCAGCCCCAGCATTTT; CDR3: CAWSVAGQGNFWDQPQHF
V: TRBV25-1; J: TRBJ2-7; D: .; size: .; DNA: TGTGCCAGCAGTGAACGACAGACTTACGAGCAGTACTTC; CDR3: CASSERQTYEQYF
V: TRBV4-1; J: TRBJ2-3; D: .; size: .; DNA: TGCGCCAGCAGCCAAAGAGGAGATACGCAGTATTTT; CDR3: CASSQRGDTQYF
V: TRBV19; J: TRBJ2-1; D: TRBD2; size: .; DNA: TGTGCCAGTAGTACCAAGCGGGAGGGCCATGAGCAGTTCTTC; CDR3: CASSTKREGHEQFF
V: TRBV4-1; J: TRBJ2-7; D: .; size: .; DNA: TGCGCCAGCAGCTTAGGACAGCTAACCTACGAGCAGTACTTC; CDR3: CASSLGQLTYEQYF
V: TRBV7-9; J: TRBJ1-5; D: .; size: .; DNA: TGTGCCAGCAGCCAGTCACAGGAGACAAATCAGCCCCAGCATTTT; CDR3: CASSQSQETNQPQHF
V: TRBV27; J: TRBJ1-1; D: TRBD1; size: .; DNA: TGTGCCAGCAGGCGGCAGGGGGAATCTGAAGCTTTCTTT; CDR3: CASRRQGESEAFF
V: TRBV7-9; J: TRBJ2-1; D: .; size: .; DNA: TGTGCCAGCTACCCCATGGGAGGACAACCATCTGGTGAGCAGTTCTTC; CDR3: CASYPMGGQPSGEQFF
V: TRBV29-1; J: TRBJ2-7; D: TRBD2; size: .; DNA: TGCAGCGTTGAAGTAGGGACTAGCACCTACGAGCAGTACTTC; CDR3: CSVEVGTSTYEQYF
V: TRBV23-1; J: TRBJ1-5; D: .; size: .; DNA: TGCGCCAGCAGTCAATACCGGGGCAGGGGTCTTTATAGCAATCAGCCCCAGCATTTT; CDR3: CASSQYRGRGLYSNQPQHF
V: TRBV9; J: TRBJ2-7; D: .; size: .; DNA: TGTGCCAGCAGCGTAGACGGAGGAGGGCAATACGAGCAGTACTTC; CDR3: CASSVDGGGQYEQYF
V: TRBV28; J: TRBJ2-5; D: TRBD2; size: .; DNA: TGTGCCAGCAGTTTTAGCCTAGCGGGGGAAGAGACCCAGTACTTC; CDR3: CASSFSLAGEETQYF
V: TRBV25-1; J: TRBJ2-3; D: TRBD2; size: .; DNA: TGTGCCAGCAGTGAATGGGGACTAGCGGACACAGATACGCAGTATTTT; CDR3: CASSEWGLADTDTQYF
V: TRBV19; J: TRBJ1-1; D: .; size: few; DNA: TGTGCCAGTAGTATAGGCAGGTACACTGAAGCTTTCTTT; CDR3: CASSIGRYTEAFF
V: TRBV27; J: TRBJ2-1; D: TRBD1; size: once; DNA: TGTGCCAGCAGTTTACTGGGGGGACAGGACCCCCGTCAGATCTTC; CDR3: CASSLLGGQDPRQIF
V: TRBV7-2; J: TRBJ1-2; D: TRBD1; size: once; DNA: TGTGCCAGCAGCGAGACAGGGGACTATGGCTACACCTTC; CDR3: CASSETGDYGYTF
V: TRBV5-1; J: TRBJ1-2; D: .; size: .; DNA: TGCGCCAGCAGCTTGACCGGGGAAGCTGGCTACACCTTC; CDR3: CASSLTGEAGYTF
V: TRBV25-1; J: TRBJ1-5; D: .; size: .; DNA: TGTGCCAGCAGGAGCGGAGGTCAGCCCCAGCATTTT; CDR3: CASRSGGQPQHF
V: TRBV6-4; J: TRBJ2-1; D: TRBD2; size: few; DNA: TGTGCCAGCGCACCCACAGCGGGAGAGGGAAATGAGCAGTTCTTC; CDR3: CASAPTAGEGNEQFF
V: TRBV7-9; J: TRBJ1-5; D: .; size: .; DNA: TGTGCCAGCAGCTTAACGGGCAATCAGCCCCAGCATTTT; CDR3: CASSLTGNQPQHF
V: TRBV28; J: TRBJ2-1; D: .; size: .; DNA: TGTGCCAGCGGCCTGTCGGGGAGAAATCATGAGCAGTTCTTC; CDR3: CASGLSGRNHEQFF
V: TRBV19; J: TRBJ2-1; D: TRBD2; size: once; DNA: TGTGCCAGTAGTAGCGTAGCGGGAGGGGCCAATGAGCAGTTCTTC; CDR3: CASSSVAGGANEQFF
V: TRBV4-2; J: TRBJ2-3; D: TRBD2; size: .; DNA: TGTGCCAGCAGCCAAGATTCTAGCGGGAGGTTAGATACGCAGTATTTT; CDR3: CASSQDSSGRLDTQYF
V: TRBV6-1; J: TRBJ1-2; D: TRBD1; size: few; DNA: TGTGCCAGCAGTGAAGCGGAGACAGGGGCCTATGGCTACACCTTC; CDR3: CASSEAETGAYGYTF
V: TRBV28; J: TRBJ2-7; D: TRBD2; size: .; DNA: TGTGCCAGCAGTTATAAAGCGGGAGGCCAAAACTACGAGCAGTACTTC; CDR3: CASSYKAGGQNYEQYF
V: TRBV4-3; J: TRBJ2-3; D: TRBD2; size: .; DNA: TGCGCCAGCAGCCAAGATCGTCGGGGGGGGAATACGCAGTATTTT; CDR3: CASSQDRRGGNTQYF